The 23 T cell receptor beta chains reported below all come from one sample, sequenced in a study of cytomegalovirus exposure and HLA in healthy donors. The PCR employed 60 Vbeta primers together with 13 Jbeta primers. The table came from immunoSEQ multiplex PCR; TCRdb's copy has only in-frame clones and leaves some out. Here the sample spans about 130,000 clones, around 79% being singletons. Sequenced sample: PBMCs. These receptor sequences come from a woman in her thirties or forties in good health and CMV-seropositive.

The V call is TRBV10-3, the J call TRBJ2-7; 11 nucleotides line up with TRBD1. V dropped 2 bases and J dropped 0; count of bases not matched to a gene: 3. CDR3 length equals 16 residues. The germline V gene has CDR1 ENHRY and CDR2 SYGVKD. CDR3 bases: TGTGCCATCAGTGAGCCTGGACAGGGGGCCTCCTACGAGCAGTACTTC. Its translation is CAISEPGQGASYEQYF.

This clone has just a few counts. The V call is TRBV4-2, the J call TRBJ2-7; 9 positions agree with TRBD1. The J segment lost 6 bases and the V segment lost 1 base, leaving 10 bases of the junction unmatched. The CDR3 has 16 amino acids. CDR1 is LGHNA and CDR2 is YNFKEQ in the germline V gene. The CDR3 region is CASSQGVTGGTVEQYF. The CDR3 coding sequence is TGTGCCAGCAGCCAAGGGGTGACAGGGGGAACGGTCGAGCAGTACTTC.

V usage is TRBV7-9 and J usage is TRBJ2-5; TRBD1 aligns across 8 bases. This CDR3 is 16 amino acids long. The germline V gene encodes CDR1 SEHNR and CDR2 FQNEAQ (reference sequence). Trimming at V came to 5 bases and at J to 0 bases, leaving 8 bases not matched to a gene. The CDR3 is CASSVLRTGNQETQYF. DNA of the CDR3: TGTGCCAGCAGCGTCCTTCGGACAGGGAACCAAGAGACCCAGTACTTC.

The chain links TRBV25-1 to TRBJ2-1; TRBD2 matches at 10 bases. Germline assignment: CDR1 MGHDK and CDR2 SYGVNS. V shed 4 bases and J 7 bases; nucleotides not matched to a gene: 16. This CDR3 comprises 18 residues. DNA for the CDR3: TGTGCCAGCAGTGTAAGAAGGGGGGGACTAGCGAGCGAGAATGAGCAGTTCTTC. Protein product: CASSVRRGGLASENEQFF.

This chain joins TRBV2 and TRBJ2-3; 9 bases map to TRBD2. Germline CDR1 and CDR2: SNHLY and FYNNEI. The CDR3 loop spans 15 amino acids. Unmatched junction bases numbered 2, after V lost 4 bases and J lost 0 bases. The CDR3 loop reads CASSVSGGSTDTQYF. Written as DNA, the CDR3 is TGTGCCAGCAGTGTTAGCGGGGGTAGCACAGATACGCAGTATTTT.

The genes are TRBV7-8 and TRBJ1-1; D is ambiguous. V was trimmed by 5 bases and J by 11 bases, leaving 18 bases between them. The length of the CDR3 is 13 residues. Germline lookup yields CDR1 SGHVS and CDR2 FQNEAQ. The CDR3 DNA reads TGTGCCAGCAGCCCTATCCGGCAGTCACAGGCTTTCTTT. It specifies CASSPIRQSQAFF.

This clone was seen a few times. This rearrangement joins TRBV5-6 to TRBJ1-2, with TRBD1 identical over 7 bases. The length of the CDR3 is 15 residues. Germline V gene lookup returns CDR1 SGHDT and CDR2 YYEEEE. The V gene end was trimmed by 0 bases and the J gene end by 4 bases; junction bases not matched to a gene: 6. CDR3 sequence (DNA): TGTGCCAGCAGCTTGGAGGCCGCAGGGGGCTATGGCTACACCTTC. Its translation is CASSLEAAGGYGYTF.

A few counts support this clone. The chain is built from TRBV29-1 and TRBJ1-2, with 7 bases that match TRBD1. Germline V CDR1 and CDR2: SQVTM, ANQGSEA. V shed 7 bases, J shed 4 bases, and the junction held 9 bases outside the gene matches. CDR3 length: 13 residues. CDR3 bases: TGCAGCGCCAAAGGGGGACAGCCCTATGGCTACACCTTC. Its protein product is CSAKGGQPYGYTF. Full variable domain (missing parts from reference TRBV29-1 and TRBJ1-2): SAVISQKPSRDICQRGTSLTIQCQVDSQVTMMFWYRQQPGQSLTLIATANQGSEATYESGFVIDKFPISRPNLTFSTLTVSNMSPEDSSIYLCSAKGGQPYGYTFGSGTRLTVV.

The rearrangement joins TRBV11-2 to TRBJ1-2; maybe TRBD1 (5 bases). Per germline, CDR1 SGHAT and CDR2 FQNNGV. V was pared by 5 bases and J by 5 bases, with 30 bases between. The CDR3 consists of 19 residues. Here the CDR3 reads CASSPITTIFGGGWYGYTF. The CDR3 DNA reads as TGTGCCAGCAGCCCTATTACCACAATCTTTGGGGGAGGTTGGTATGGCTACACCTTC. The entire variable domain, with the rest obtained from reference TRBV11-2 and TRBJ1-2, is as follows: EAGVAQSPRYKIIEKRQSVAFWCNPISGHATLYWYQQILGQGPKLLIQFQNNGVVDDSQLPKDRFSAERLKGVDSTLKIQPAKLEDSAVYLCASSPITTIFGGGWYGYTFGSGTRLTVV.

The V gene is TRBV5-6, the J gene TRBJ2-5; 7 bases agree with TRBD1. The V gene end was trimmed by 5 bases and the J gene end by 1 base; junction bases not matched to a gene: 8. This CDR3 has 15 amino acids. The V gene's germline CDR1 is SGHDT and CDR2 YYEEEE. The CDR3 bases are TGTGCCAGCAGAAACTTAAGGGGGCCCCAAGAGACCCAGTACTTC. It codes for CASRNLRGPQETQYF.

The J gene is TRBJ2-2, the V gene TRBV27; D remains ambiguous. V lost 5 bases, J lost 5 bases, and 9 bases lay in between. Germline values: CDR1 MNHEY, CDR2 SMNVEV (reference sequence). CDR3 length: 13 amino acids. CDR3 residues: CASSLRVTGELFF. The CDR3 bases are TGTGCCAGCAGTCTTAGAGTTACCGGGGAGCTGTTTTTT.

The gene calls are TRBV7-2 and TRBJ1-1; D ambiguous. This CDR3 is 14 amino acids long. V was cut by 1 base and J by 3 bases, with 9 bases left in between. The germline V gene encodes CDR1 SGHTA and CDR2 FQGNSA. CDR3 bases: TGTGCCAGCAGCTTAGTGGCAGTGGACACTGAAGCTTTCTTT. Its protein is CASSLVAVDTEAFF.

The rearrangement uses TRBV6-5 and TRBJ2-1, with TRBD2 matching over 9 bases. The CDR3 has 15 amino acids. The germline V gene has CDR1 MNHEY and CDR2 SVGAGI. V gave up 7 bases and J gave up 7 bases; unmatched junction bases: 11. DNA for the CDR3: TGTGCCAGCACATTAACGGGACTAGCCCCTAATGAGCAGTTCTTC. This translates into CASTLTGLAPNEQFF.

The rearrangement uses TRBV19 and TRBJ1-4, with D hard to call. This CDR3 comprises 17 residues. Germline V gives CDR1 LNHDA, CDR2 SQIVND (reference sequence). V lost 1 base to trimming and J lost 6 bases, with 18 bases between them. The CDR3 DNA follows: TGTGCCAGTAGTATAGCTCGTCCGGGGTACTCGGATGAAAAACTGTTTTTT. This translates into CASSIARPGYSDEKLFF.

J is TRBJ2-2 and V is TRBV19; no clear D gene. Germline assignment: CDR1 LNHDA and CDR2 SQIVND (reference sequence). This CDR3 has 16 residues. Trimming stripped 3 bases from V and 0 bases from J, with 11 bases between. The CDR3 spells CASSMSVSTNTGELFF. CDR3 DNA: TGTGCCAGTAGTATGTCAGTATCGACGAACACCGGGGAGCTGTTTTTT.

The chain joins TRBV10-3 to TRBJ2-2; 7 bases align to TRBD1. The CDR3 covers 16 residues. With 0 bases clipped from V and 7 bases from J, the junction kept 8 bases outside the gene matches. Germline V gene lookup returns CDR1 ENHRY and CDR2 SYGVKD. Written as DNA, the CDR3 is TGTGCCATCAGTGAGTCGGCAGACAGGGTTCGCGGGGAGCTGTTTTTT. Encoded protein: CAISESADRVRGELFF.

This clone has a handful of counts. This chain links TRBV5-4 with TRBJ2-7; 8 nucleotides match TRBD1. Germline assignment: CDR1 SGHNT and CDR2 YYREEE (reference sequence). This CDR3 spans 14 amino acids. Germline trimming cut 1 base from V and 3 bases from J; bases unmatched to any gene: 3. The CDR3 loop reads CASSLSGQGYEQYF. CDR3 nucleotide sequence: TGTGCCAGCAGCTTGAGCGGACAGGGCTACGAGCAGTACTTC. The full variable domain, completed using reference TRBV5-4 and TRBJ2-7, is ETGVTQSPTHLIKTRGQQVTLRCSSQSGHNTVSWYQQALGQGPQFIFQYYREEENGRGNFPPRFSGLQFPNYSSELNVNALELDDSALYLCASSLSGQGYEQYFGPGTRLTVT.

The chain combines TRBV6-6 with TRBJ1-4; D gene uncertain. Germline CDR1 reads MNHNY; CDR2 reads SVGAGI (reference sequence). V lost 7 bases, J lost 5 bases, and 20 bases lay in between. The CDR3 extends over 16 amino acids. CDR3 DNA: TGTGCCAGCACCCCCGGAAGCTTCCGGGAAAATGAAAAACTGTTTTTT. This sequence encodes CASTPGSFRENEKLFF.

The J gene is TRBJ2-1, the V gene TRBV15; TRBD2 aligns across 10 bases. Trimming took 3 bases from V and 8 from J; bases not matched to a gene: 10. Per germline, CDR1 LNHNV and CDR2 YYDKDF (reference sequence). The CDR3 is made up of 16 amino acids. The CDR3 nucleotides are TGTGCCACCAGCAGGGCAGGAGCGGGAGGGCACCATGAGCAGTTCTTC. It encodes CATSRAGAGGHHEQFF.

This clone appeared a few times. The chain uses TRBV6-4 and TRBJ2-1, with D possibly matching TRBD2 (6 bases). The ends were cut back, 2 bases at V and 8 bases at J, with 13 bases in the middle. This CDR3 spans 14 amino acids. Germline CDR1 and CDR2: MRHNA and SNTAGT. DNA of the CDR3: TGTGCCAGCAGTGACGAGGGACTGGCGGATGAGCAGTTCTTC. Its translation: CASSDEGLADEQFF.

V gene TRBV7-8 combines with J gene TRBJ2-1; D gene uncertain. V was shortened by 3 bases and J by 7 bases, with 19 bases between the two germline ends. The CDR3 totals 16 residues. Germline CDR1 SGHVS, CDR2 FQNEAQ. The CDR3 DNA reads as TGTGCCAGCAGCTTTTCCGACTTCTCGGCCTCTAATGAGCAGTTCTTC. Translation gives CASSFSDFSASNEQFF.

V and J are TRBV7-6 and TRBJ1-4; TRBD1 agrees at 8 bases. CDR3 size: 15 residues. V trimming: 4 bases; J trimming: 3 bases; junction bases outside the gene matches: 4. From germline, CDR1 is SGHVS and CDR2 FNYEAQ. CDR3 DNA: TGTGCCAGCAGCTCGACAGGGGCCGCTAATGAAAAACTGTTTTTT. The encoded protein is CASSSTGAANEKLFF.

This clone was observed a handful of times. The rearrangement links TRBV5-1 to TRBJ1-2; the match to TRBD1 covers 9 bases. Per the germline V gene, CDR1 is SGHRS and CDR2 is YFSETQ. This CDR3 region has 13 residues. J lost 8 bases, V lost 4 bases, and 6 bases had no gene match. CDR3 sequence reads: CASSPGQGLGYTF. DNA for the CDR3: TGCGCCAGCAGCCCCGGACAGGGGCTAGGCTACACCTTC.